Listed below are T cell receptor beta chains from one sample, sequenced in a study of technical replicates of blood from several donors. Profiled with immunoSEQ multiplex PCR; TCRdb holds only in-frame clones, not every one. The sample has 76,000 or so clones, 91% seen once. Specimen: T cells isolated from PBMCs. The receptors shown here come from a human donor in good health. The CDR3 runs from the conserved cysteine through the conserved F or W. The D gene is left open where the match is weak. Some rows have no size entry. The others give once, few or many, or a class for an expanded clone.

CDR3 protein	CDR3 DNA	D gene	J gene	V gene	clone size
CASSQVSGGGALETQYF	TGCGCCAGCAGCCAAGTGTCCGGCGGGGGGGCTCTGGAGACCCAGTACTTC	TRBD2	TRBJ2-5	TRBV4-1	-
CASSPQGVHVYGYTF	TGTGCCAGCAGCCCACAGGGGGTCCATGTCTATGGCTACACCTTC	TRBD1	TRBJ1-2	TRBV7-2	-
CASSLGGAPGNTIYF	TGTGCCAGCAGCTTAGGTGGGGCTCCGGGAAACACCATATATTTT	-	TRBJ1-3	TRBV7-8	-
CASSYYDRGVRNTEAFF	TGTGCCAGCAGTTATTATGACAGGGGGGTTCGGAACACTGAAGCTTTCTTT	TRBD1	TRBJ1-1	TRBV6-9	-
CASSLGTQGAQGDYGYTF	TGTGCCAGCAGCTTAGGAACACAGGGGGCGCAGGGCGACTATGGCTACACCTTC	TRBD1	TRBJ1-2	TRBV11-2	-
CASSTGAEAFF	TGTGCCAGTAGTACGGGGGCTGAAGCTTTCTTT	-	TRBJ1-1	TRBV19	once
CAISESWQNNEQFF	TGTGCCATCAGTGAGTCGTGGCAAAACAATGAGCAGTTCTTC	-	TRBJ2-1	TRBV10-3	-
CASSLGRFQETQYF	TGCGCCAGCAGCTTAGGGAGATTCCAAGAGACCCAGTACTTC	-	TRBJ2-5	TRBV5-1	-
CASSLETGDWYEQYF	TGTGCCAGCAGCTTAGAAACAGGGGACTGGTACGAGCAGTACTTC	-	TRBJ2-7	TRBV7-8	few
CASSMFLADSSYEQYF	TGTGCCAGCAGCATGTTTTTAGCGGATAGCTCCTACGAGCAGTACTTC	-	TRBJ2-7	TRBV7-6	-
CASSSQQGGGTDTQYF	TGCGCCAGCAGCTCCCAGCAGGGGGGAGGCACAGATACGCAGTATTTT	-	TRBJ2-3	TRBV5-1	-
CASRRITMNTEAFF	TGTGCCAGCAGGAGAATTACGATGAACACTGAAGCTTTCTTT	-	TRBJ1-1	TRBV2	few
CASSPTGETQYF	TGTGCCAGCAGCCCCACCGGGGAGACCCAGTACTTC	-	TRBJ2-5	TRBV6-5	-
CSVGQLNTEAFF	TGCAGCGTGGGCCAATTGAACACTGAAGCTTTCTTT	-	TRBJ1-1	TRBV29-1	-
CASSFQGLGYEQYF	TGTGCCAGCAGTTTTCAGGGACTAGGGTACGAGCAGTACTTC	TRBD2	TRBJ2-7	TRBV6-5	-
CASSFEGGPGDEQFF	TGTGCCAGCAGTTTTGAGGGAGGGCCTGGCGATGAGCAGTTCTTC	TRBD2	TRBJ2-1	TRBV28	-
CSVVGGNTEAFF	TGCAGCGTTGTGGGGGGAAACACTGAAGCTTTCTTT	-	TRBJ1-1	TRBV29-1	-
CASSHDSTVSEQYF	TGTGCCAGCAGCCATGACTCCACGGTGAGCGAGCAGTACTTC	-	TRBJ2-7	TRBV14	-
CASSRDRGMDEQFF	TGCGCCAGCAGCCGGGACAGGGGAATGGATGAGCAGTTCTTC	TRBD1	TRBJ2-1	TRBV10-1	-
CSVDGTGSHNTEAFF	TGCAGCGTTGACGGGACAGGGAGCCATAACACTGAAGCTTTCTTT	TRBD1	TRBJ1-1	TRBV29-1	-
CASSEGDLAWPLAKNIQYF	TGTGCCAGCAGTGAGGGGGACTTGGCATGGCCTCTAGCCAAAAACATTCAGTACTTC	-	TRBJ2-4	TRBV6-1	-
CASSGQGFNQPQHF	TGTGCCAGCAGTGGGCAGGGGTTCAATCAGCCCCAGCATTTT	-	TRBJ1-5	TRBV2	-
CASSVPLAGLGVDTQYF	TGTGCCAGCAGCGTCCCTCTTGCGGGACTAGGGGTAGATACGCAGTATTTT	TRBD2	TRBJ2-3	TRBV9	-
CASSLVPGGSPLHF	TGCGCCAGCAGCTTGGTTCCAGGGGGATCACCCCTCCACTTT	TRBD1	TRBJ1-6	TRBV5-1	-
CASSVDWTGAYGYTF	TGTGCCAGCAGCGTAGACTGGACAGGGGCCTATGGCTACACCTTC	TRBD1	TRBJ1-2	TRBV9	-
CASSSRDRAVYEQYF	TGTGCCAGCAGCTCCCGGGATAGGGCTGTCTACGAGCAGTACTTC	-	TRBJ2-7	TRBV5-4	once
CASNSGQGRTTQYF	TGTGCCAGCAACTCTGGACAGGGGAGGACGACCCAGTACTTC	TRBD1	TRBJ2-5	TRBV6-6	once